Reported below is one T cell receptor (beta chain). Its specificity is not known. The data stem from a study of yellow fever vaccine responses in identical twins. CDR1 and CDR2 (germline): SGHTA, FQGNSA. V was clipped by 2 bases and J by 0 bases, with 12 bases between them. The CDR3 is made up of 16 amino acids. TCRdb re-analysed the RT-PCR reads in MiXCR, keeping a single row per CDR3 protein. The sample has 3,000 to 4,000 distinct CDR3 sequences; almost 75% are singletons. Study-level results: Twins' vaccine T cell responses were reported to seem partly convergent and partly personalized.

The chain carries TRBV7-2 and TRBJ2-3, with a weak D call TRBD1 (5 bases). Sequencing used T cells from blood (PBMCs), unsorted or a sorted subset (not recorded which), obtained before or after yellow fever vaccination (not recorded which). This TCR was sampled from a woman aged 18-30 years who received the yellow fever vaccine. The CDR3 loop is CASSLSPGASTDTQYF. In DNA form, the CDR3 reads TGTGCCAGCAGCTTATCCCCTGGGGCTAGCACAGATACGCAGTATTTT.